One and the same sample provided the 17 T cell receptor beta chains below, sequenced in a study of T cells in Graves' hyperthyroidism and ophthalmopathy. RNA transcripts were the template for amplifying TCR beta CDR3 regions. Carried out on the TCR CDR3, a first-round RT-PCR used the HTBI primer set. TCRdb re-called the multiplex PCR reads with MiXCR, one entry per CDR3 protein. The table lists about 740,000 distinct CDR3 sequences, about 15% of them singletons, with about 9.4% in the top ten. The sample comprised blood. The receptors come from a woman aged 18 to 35 with Graves' hyperthyroidism.

On this clonotype itself: One base away lies a much larger clone, so this may be a sequencing read error. V is TRBV2 and J is TRBJ2-5; TRBD1 matches at 8 bases. CDR1 and CDR2 (germline): SNHLY, FYNNEI. The CDR3 is 14 residues long. The DNA for the CDR3 is TGTGCCAGCAGTCCAAGTACAGGGGGAGAGACCCAGTGCTTC. It is translated as CASSPSTGGETQCF.

Points on this clonotype: A much bigger clone sits one base away, suggesting this may be a read error. This chain links TRBV28 with TRBJ1-6; no clear D gene. Germline assignment: CDR1 MDHEN and CDR2 SYDVKM. The CDR3 covers 13 residues. For the CDR3, the DNA is TGTGCCAGCAGTTTACTTATGGATTCACCCCCCCACTTT. Amino acid sequence: CASSLLMDSPPHF.

This chain's CDR3 is CASSFEATSGGEEQYF. For the CDR3, the DNA is TGTGCCAGCAGCTTCGAGGCTACTAGCGGGGGGGAAGAGCAGTACTTC. The chain links TRBV11-2 to TRBJ2-7; TRBD2 aligns across 13 bases. V shed 3 bases, J shed 7 bases, and the junction held 9 bases outside the gene matches. CDR1 and CDR2 (germline): SGHAT, FQNNGV. CDR3 length: 16 residues.

Ten or more counts support this clonotype. The V and J genes are TRBV28 and TRBJ2-5; tentatively, D is TRBD2 (5 bases). Looked up from germline, CDR1 is MDHEN and CDR2 is SYDVKM. This CDR3 is built from 14 residues. CDR3 sequence: CGGARNNLKETQYF. The CDR3 DNA is TGTGGGGGAGCGCGTAACAACCTAAAAGAGACCCAGTACTTC.

This chain joins TRBV4-1 and TRBJ2-2, with TRBD1 matching over 8 bases. Looked up from germline, CDR1 is MGHRA and CDR2 is YSYEKL. V lost 3 bases and J lost 2; bases outside the gene matches: 8. The CDR3 sequence is 17 residues long. The CDR3 DNA reads as TGCGCCAGCAGCCACCCTCGGACAGGGCAAAACACCGGGGAGCTGTTTTTT. Protein: CASSHPRTGQNTGELFF.

This chain uses TRBV18 with TRBJ1-4; D possibly corresponds to TRBD1 (5 bases). The V end was cut by 0 bases, the J end by 2 bases, with 7 bases between. CDR1 is KGHSH, CDR2 LQKENI, per germline. The CDR3 is 15 residues long. The DNA for the CDR3 is TGTGCCAGCTCACCACCCCGGGGGACTAATGAAAAACTGTTTTTT. Protein product: CASSPPRGTNEKLFF.

The V gene is TRBV12-3 or TRBV12-4, the J gene TRBJ2-2, with 7 bases lining up with TRBD1. V was pared by 6 bases and J by 4 bases, with 14 bases of the junction left unmatched. The CDR3 has 17 residues. The DNA for the CDR3 is TGTGCCAGCAGCCTAAGGGACAGTCGTTTCGGCACCGGGGAGCTGTTTTTT. It is translated as CASSLRDSRFGTGELFF.

This clonotype was seen ten or more times. The rearrangement links TRBV7-9 to TRBJ2-1; 11 positions match TRBD2. The germline gives CDR1 SEHNR, CDR2 FQNEAQ (reference sequence). This CDR3 contains 14 residues. J gave up 10 bases and V 4 bases, and 6 bases lay outside the gene matches. CDR3: CASSSPSGRNEQFF. CDR3 in DNA: TGTGCCAGCAGCTCTCCTAGCGGGAGGAACGAGCAGTTCTTC. Looking up the rest from reference TRBV7-9 and TRBJ2-1 gives the full variable domain: DTGVSQNPRHKITKRGQNVTFRCDPISEHNRLYWYRQTLGQGPEFLTYFQNEAQLEKSRLLSDRFSAERPKGSFSTLEIQRTEQGDSAMYLCASSSPSGRNEQFFGPGTRLTVL.

A few counts support this clonotype. The chain links TRBV16 to TRBJ2-6; a possible D gene is TRBD2 (6 bases). Germline lookup yields CDR1 KGHSY and CDR2 FQNENV. This CDR3 spans 17 amino acids. V was trimmed by 5 bases and J by 2 bases, leaving 16 bases between them. The CDR3 reads CASSTNRLVAGANVLTF. The CDR3 nucleotides are TGTGCCAGCAGCACTAACAGACTAGTCGCTGGGGCCAACGTCCTGACTTTC.

Ten or more counts support this clonotype. The chain combines TRBV10-2 with TRBJ1-2; possibly TRBD1 for D (5 bases). In germline, CDR1 is WSHSY, CDR2 SAAADI. Trimming took off 0 bases at V and 5 bases at J, with 7 bases between the two ends. The CDR3 has 13 residues. The CDR3 nucleotides are TGCGCCAGCAGTGAGTCGTGGGGGTATGGCTACACCTTC. It yields the protein CASSESWGYGYTF.

This clonotype was found a few times. The V gene is TRBV7-9, the J gene TRBJ1-1; unclear D gene. The V and J ends lost 8 bases and 5 bases respectively, with 15 bases between them. CDR1 and CDR2 (germline): SEHNR, FQNEAQ (reference sequence). This CDR3 has 13 residues. In DNA, the CDR3 is TGTGCCAGCCGTCGGACGGACGGGACTGAAGCTTTCTTT. Residues: CASRRTDGTEAFF.

This clonotype was recorded many times. The rearrangement joins TRBV28 to TRBJ1-2; D uncertain. Germline assignment: CDR1 MDHEN and CDR2 SYDVKM. The CDR3 has 11 residues. Trimming pared 6 bases from V and 3 bases from J, leaving 5 bases between. CDR3 sequence: CASSTHYGYTF. The CDR3 nucleotides read TGTGCCAGCAGCACCCACTATGGCTACACCTTC.

The chain links TRBV29-1 to TRBJ2-5, with D perhaps matching TRBD1 (6 bases). V was shortened by 5 bases and J by 4 bases, with 14 bases between the two germline ends. The CDR3 consists of 13 residues. The germline V gene encodes CDR1 SQVTM and CDR2 ANQGSEA. The CDR3 DNA follows: TGCAGCGTTCGGTCACAGGGCAGAGAGACCCAGTACTTC. It specifies CSVRSQGRETQYF.

This clonotype was counted only a few times. V gene TRBV30 combines with J gene TRBJ1-4; TRBD1 agrees at 7 bases. Germline CDR1 and CDR2: GTSNPN and SVGIG (reference sequence). The CDR3 is made up of 14 amino acids. V lost 7 bases and J lost 6; bases outside the gene matches: 11. The DNA for the CDR3 is TGTGCCTCGGGACAGAGTCGGCTAGATGAAAAACTGTTTTTT. Amino acid sequence: CASGQSRLDEKLFF.

The rearrangement joins TRBV29-1 to TRBJ1-3; D possibly corresponds to TRBD1 (5 bases). This CDR3 spans 13 amino acids. From germline, CDR1 is SQVTM and CDR2 ANQGSEA. The V gene lost 4 bases and the J gene lost 0 bases, with 7 bases spanning the gap. The chain's CDR3 is CSVGGGSGNTIYF. Written as DNA, the CDR3 is TGCAGCGTTGGGGGGGGCTCTGGAAACACCATATATTTT.

The rearrangement joins TRBV12-3 or TRBV12-4 to TRBJ2-7; 15 bases align to TRBD2. CDR3 size: 18 residues. The V segment lost 2 bases and the J segment 1 base; nucleotides outside the gene matches: 6. As DNA, the CDR3 is TGTGCCAGCAGTTTACGGACTAGCGGGAGGGCCGGGTCCTACGAGCAGTACTTC. Protein product: CASSLRTSGRAGSYEQYF.

This clonotype was recorded at least ten times. This chain connects TRBV2 to TRBJ1-6; 7 positions agree with TRBD1. Germline CDR1 SNHLY, CDR2 FYNNEI. The J segment lost 6 bases and the V segment lost 8 bases, leaving 7 bases of the junction unmatched. The CDR3 has 14 amino acids. The CDR3 reads CASLGTAGNSPLHF. The CDR3, as DNA: TGTGCCAGCCTGGGGACAGCTGGTAATTCACCCCTCCACTTT.